Listed below are T cell receptor beta chains from one sample, sequenced in a study of cytomegalovirus exposure and HLA in healthy donors. The repertoire was sequenced with immunoSEQ multiplex PCR; TCRdb's copy has only in-frame clones and lacks some. The sample yields fewer than 350,000 clones, roughly 90% seen once. Material: PBMCs. The source of these receptors is a woman between 18 and 30 years old in good health and CMV-seronegative. Both conserved end residues are part of each CDR3. The order of the fields is clone size, V gene, J gene, D gene, CDR3 DNA, CDR3 protein. The D gene is left open where the match is weak. Size is stated for part of the rows, as once, few or many counts, or as a class when the clone is expanded.

clone size: .; V gene: TRBV19; J gene: TRBJ1-5; D gene: .; CDR3 DNA: TGTGCCAGTAGTATAGGAGACAGCCACGTTTGGCCCCAGCATTTT; CDR3 protein: CASSIGDSHVWPQHF
clone size: .; V gene: TRBV18; J gene: TRBJ1-5; D gene: .; CDR3 DNA: TGTGCCAGCTCACCCAAGACAGGAGTGGGCAATCAGCCCCAGCATTTT; CDR3 protein: CASSPKTGVGNQPQHF
clone size: .; V gene: TRBV12-2; J gene: TRBJ2-1; D gene: .; CDR3 DNA: TGTGCAAGTCGCTTAAGTCCCCATCTTAGCGATGAGCAGTTCTTC; CDR3 protein: CASRLSPHLSDEQFF
clone size: .; V gene: TRBV4-1; J gene: TRBJ2-1; D gene: .; CDR3 DNA: TGCGCCAGCAGCCGACCAGGGCTCGGGAGTGAGCAGTTCTTC; CDR3 protein: CASSRPGLGSEQFF
clone size: .; V gene: TRBV28; J gene: TRBJ2-6; D gene: TRBD1; CDR3 DNA: TGTGCCAGCAGCCATCCGACAGGGGTTGGGGCCAACGTCCTGACTTTC; CDR3 protein: CASSHPTGVGANVLTF
clone size: .; V gene: TRBV9; J gene: TRBJ2-7; D gene: TRBD2; CDR3 DNA: TGTGCCAGCAGCGTAGGGACTAGCGGGTACGAGCAGTACTTC; CDR3 protein: CASSVGTSGYEQYF
clone size: few; V gene: TRBV19; J gene: TRBJ1-1; D gene: .; CDR3 DNA: TGTGCCAGTAGCCGATTTCAGGAAGCTTTCTTT; CDR3 protein: CASSRFQEAFF
clone size: .; V gene: TRBV19; J gene: TRBJ2-1; D gene: TRBD2; CDR3 DNA: TGTGCCAGTAGCCCGAGTATGCGGGAGTACAATGAGCAGTTCTTC; CDR3 protein: CASSPSMREYNEQFF
clone size: .; V gene: TRBV4-3; J gene: TRBJ2-7; D gene: TRBD2; CDR3 DNA: TGCGCCAGCAGCCAAGTTCCTAGCGGGTCCTACGAGCAGTACTTC; CDR3 protein: CASSQVPSGSYEQYF
clone size: .; V gene: TRBV18; J gene: TRBJ1-5; D gene: .; CDR3 DNA: TGTGCCAGCTCACCACGGCCGGGACACCAGAATCAGCCCCAGCATTTT; CDR3 protein: CASSPRPGHQNQPQHF
clone size: .; V gene: TRBV19; J gene: TRBJ1-6; D gene: TRBD1; CDR3 DNA: TGTGCCAGTACCCCGGGACAGGGTAGATCACCCCTCCACTTT; CDR3 protein: CASTPGQGRSPLHF
clone size: .; V gene: TRBV28; J gene: TRBJ2-2; D gene: .; CDR3 DNA: TGTGCCAGTGGGTGGCAGGGCCTGGGCGGGGAGCTGTTTTTT; CDR3 protein: CASGWQGLGGELFF
clone size: .; V gene: TRBV5-8; J gene: TRBJ1-6; D gene: TRBD1; CDR3 DNA: TGTGCCAGTAACCGGGACAGGCTTAATTCACCCCTCCACTTT; CDR3 protein: CASNRDRLNSPLHF
clone size: .; V gene: TRBV13; J gene: TRBJ2-3; D gene: TRBD2; CDR3 DNA: TGTGCCAGCAGCTCGGGACTAGCGGAAGGAGTCACAGATACGCAGTATTTT; CDR3 protein: CASSSGLAEGVTDTQYF
clone size: few; V gene: TRBV25-1; J gene: TRBJ2-2; D gene: TRBD1; CDR3 DNA: TGTGCCAGCAGTGAACGTTTGACAGGGGCCAACACCGGGGAGCTGTTTTTT; CDR3 protein: CASSERLTGANTGELFF
clone size: .; V gene: TRBV4-3; J gene: TRBJ2-1; D gene: TRBD2; CDR3 DNA: TGCGCCAGCAGCGCATTAACCGGGAGGCCAAATGAGCAGTTCTTC; CDR3 protein: CASSALTGRPNEQFF
clone size: .; V gene: TRBV27; J gene: TRBJ2-3; D gene: .; CDR3 DNA: TGTGCCAGCAGTCCTATAAGTGTCACAGATACGCAGTATTTT; CDR3 protein: CASSPISVTDTQYF
clone size: .; V gene: TRBV19; J gene: TRBJ1-3; D gene: .; CDR3 DNA: TGTGCCAGTAGTATGTACAGGGTACCCGGAAACACCATATATTTT; CDR3 protein: CASSMYRVPGNTIYF
clone size: .; V gene: TRBV14; J gene: TRBJ1-6; D gene: TRBD1; CDR3 DNA: TGTGCCAGCAGCCACCTCCGGGACAGGGGTACAAATTCACCCCTCCACTTT; CDR3 protein: CASSHLRDRGTNSPLHF
clone size: .; V gene: TRBV9; J gene: TRBJ2-1; D gene: TRBD2; CDR3 DNA: TGTGCCAGCAGCCCCCAACCTAAATCTAGCGGGAGGGTCTACAATGAGCAGTTCTTC; CDR3 protein: CASSPQPKSSGRVYNEQFF
clone size: few; V gene: TRBV5-1; J gene: TRBJ1-2; D gene: TRBD1; CDR3 DNA: TGCGCCAGCAGCTCCCAGGGGGGCTATGGCTACACCTTC; CDR3 protein: CASSSQGGYGYTF
clone size: .; V gene: TRBV2; J gene: TRBJ1-2; D gene: TRBD1; CDR3 DNA: TGTGCCAGCACAAATACCGGGACAGGGGCGGGTTATGGCTACACCTTC; CDR3 protein: CASTNTGTGAGYGYTF
clone size: few; V gene: TRBV9; J gene: TRBJ2-7; D gene: TRBD2; CDR3 DNA: TGTGCCAGCAGCGCCGGACTAGCGAGCTACTACGAGCAGTACTTC; CDR3 protein: CASSAGLASYYEQYF
clone size: few; V gene: TRBV6-4; J gene: TRBJ2-1; D gene: .; CDR3 DNA: TGTGCCAGCAGTGACTCCAACTCGGGAGTCAATGAGCAGTTCTTC; CDR3 protein: CASSDSNSGVNEQFF
clone size: .; V gene: TRBV27; J gene: TRBJ2-5; D gene: .; CDR3 DNA: TGTGCCAGCAGTTTAGATACTAGCCCCGGGGAGACCCAGTACTTC; CDR3 protein: CASSLDTSPGETQYF
clone size: .; V gene: TRBV5-4; J gene: TRBJ2-7; D gene: TRBD1; CDR3 DNA: TGTGCCAGCAGCTACTTCGACAGGGGAACCCACGAGCAGTACTTC; CDR3 protein: CASSYFDRGTHEQYF
clone size: .; V gene: TRBV7-9; J gene: TRBJ2-7; D gene: TRBD2; CDR3 DNA: TGTGCCAGCAGCTTAGGTACCGGGACTAGCGGGGGAGAGCAGTACTTC; CDR3 protein: CASSLGTGTSGGEQYF
clone size: .; V gene: TRBV28; J gene: TRBJ1-2; D gene: .; CDR3 DNA: TGTGCCAGCAGTTTAGTAGTTATATCGGGGGGCTACACCTTC; CDR3 protein: CASSLVVISGGYTF
clone size: .; V gene: TRBV27; J gene: TRBJ2-2; D gene: .; CDR3 DNA: TGTGCCAGCGGAAGAGGGCCTTCCTTAAACACCGGGGAGCTGTTTTTT; CDR3 protein: CASGRGPSLNTGELFF
clone size: .; V gene: TRBV10-1; J gene: TRBJ2-7; D gene: TRBD1; CDR3 DNA: TGCGCCAGCAGTGAGGGGACAGGGCAACCCGAGGGGCAGTACTTC; CDR3 protein: CASSEGTGQPEGQYF
clone size: once; V gene: TRBV2; J gene: TRBJ2-2; D gene: .; CDR3 DNA: TGTGCCAGCAGAAGACAGGTCCTCTTGAACACCGGGGAGCTGTTTTTT; CDR3 protein: CASRRQVLLNTGELFF
clone size: .; V gene: TRBV28; J gene: TRBJ2-1; D gene: .; CDR3 DNA: TGTGCCAGCACCCTATTGGGGCAGGGGTGGGGTGAGCAGTTCTTC; CDR3 protein: CASTLLGQGWGEQFF
clone size: .; V gene: TRBV18; J gene: TRBJ1-3; D gene: .; CDR3 DNA: TGTGCCAGCTCACCAAGGCCCCGGGACACCATATATTTT; CDR3 protein: CASSPRPRDTIYF
clone size: .; V gene: TRBV7-2; J gene: TRBJ2-1; D gene: TRBD2; CDR3 DNA: TGTGCCAGCAGCTTAGTTAGCGGGAGCACAAGTGAGCAGTTCTTC; CDR3 protein: CASSLVSGSTSEQFF
clone size: .; V gene: TRBV30; J gene: TRBJ1-1; D gene: .; CDR3 DNA: TGTGCCTGGAGCCGGGTATCAGGGACTGAAGCTTTCTTT; CDR3 protein: CAWSRVSGTEAFF
clone size: .; V gene: TRBV7-9; J gene: TRBJ2-2; D gene: .; CDR3 DNA: TGTGCCAGCAGTATTACCGGGGAGCTGTTTTTT; CDR3 protein: CASSITGELFF
clone size: .; V gene: TRBV9; J gene: TRBJ2-3; D gene: TRBD2; CDR3 DNA: TGTGCCAGCAGCGACACCGGACTAGCCTTCACAGATACGCAGTATTTT; CDR3 protein: CASSDTGLAFTDTQYF
clone size: .; V gene: TRBV7-3; J gene: TRBJ2-2; D gene: .; CDR3 DNA: TGTGCCAGCAGCTTAGGACTCCACACCGGGGAGCTGTTTTTT; CDR3 protein: CASSLGLHTGELFF
clone size: .; V gene: TRBV5-4; J gene: TRBJ1-2; D gene: .; CDR3 DNA: TGTGCCAGCAGCCGACCCCCACAGGGTAACTATGGCTACACCTTC; CDR3 protein: CASSRPPQGNYGYTF
clone size: .; V gene: TRBV5-4; J gene: TRBJ2-1; D gene: TRBD2; CDR3 DNA: TGTGCCAGCAGCTTTTCTGGGACTAGCCCCAATGAGCAGTTCTTC; CDR3 protein: CASSFSGTSPNEQFF
clone size: .; V gene: TRBV29-1; J gene: TRBJ1-1; D gene: TRBD1; CDR3 DNA: TGCAGCGTTGGATATATTGGGGGACAGTCGATGAACACTGAAGCTTTCTTT; CDR3 protein: CSVGYIGGQSMNTEAFF
clone size: .; V gene: TRBV28; J gene: TRBJ2-7; D gene: .; CDR3 DNA: TGTGCCAGCAGTTCCGGGGACGAGCAGTACTTC; CDR3 protein: CASSSGDEQYF
clone size: .; V gene: TRBV5-8; J gene: TRBJ1-5; D gene: .; CDR3 DNA: TGTGCCAGCAGCTTGGGGACTAATCAGCCCCAGCATTTT; CDR3 protein: CASSLGTNQPQHF
clone size: .; V gene: TRBV2; J gene: TRBJ1-4; D gene: .; CDR3 DNA: TGTGCCAGCAGTGTACAGCACCTACTCGATAATGAAAAACTGTTTTTT; CDR3 protein: CASSVQHLLDNEKLFF
clone size: once; V gene: TRBV29-1; J gene: TRBJ2-7; D gene: .; CDR3 DNA: TGCAGCGTTCAGGGATTGGGACTCTCCTACGAGCAGTACTTC; CDR3 protein: CSVQGLGLSYEQYF
clone size: .; V gene: TRBV19; J gene: TRBJ1-5; D gene: .; CDR3 DNA: TGTGCCAGTCGAGGGTTCGTCGGCAATCAGCCCCAGCATTTT; CDR3 protein: CASRGFVGNQPQHF
clone size: .; V gene: TRBV13; J gene: TRBJ2-7; D gene: .; CDR3 DNA: TGTGCCAGCAGCTTAGGCCTCAGGGAACTACCCTACGAGCAGTACTTC; CDR3 protein: CASSLGLRELPYEQYF
clone size: .; V gene: TRBV19; J gene: TRBJ2-2; D gene: TRBD1; CDR3 DNA: TGTGCCAGTAGTATAACTGGGACAGGGGGCAACACCGGGGAGCTGTTTTTT; CDR3 protein: CASSITGTGGNTGELFF
clone size: .; V gene: TRBV10-1; J gene: TRBJ2-1; D gene: .; CDR3 DNA: TGCGCCAGCAGCCTGGGCAGGAACAATGAGCAGTTCTTC; CDR3 protein: CASSLGRNNEQFF
clone size: .; V gene: TRBV19; J gene: TRBJ1-2; D gene: TRBD1; CDR3 DNA: TGTGCCAGCAGGACAGGAAACTATGGCTACACCTTC; CDR3 protein: CASRTGNYGYTF
clone size: .; V gene: TRBV7-2; J gene: TRBJ2-7; D gene: TRBD1; CDR3 DNA: TGTGCCAGCAGCTTAGGCATACAGGGGACCGCCTTCTCCTACGAGCAGTACTTC; CDR3 protein: CASSLGIQGTAFSYEQYF